This T cell receptor (beta chain) was observed in a study of early T cells in non-severe SARS-CoV-2 infection. This clonotype has a count of ten or more. Germline CDR1 reads MNHEY; CDR2 reads SVGEGT. This CDR3 comprises 17 residues. Trimming cost V 4 bases and J 2 bases, with 19 bases left between them. TCRdb recomputed calls from the 5' RACE reads with MiXCR, one row per CDR3 protein. Here the sample spans approximately 70,000 distinct CDR3 sequences, 13% being singletons. The source of this sequence is an adult who was a healthcare worker with PCR-confirmed SARS-CoV-2 infection or an uninfected control (not recorded which). Material for sequencing was whole blood. The chain is built from TRBV6-2 or TRBV6-3 and TRBJ2-3, with unresolved D. The CDR3 reads CASSFPAGRPNTDTQYF. The CDR3 DNA sequence: TGTGCCAGCAGTTTCCCGGCTGGGCGGCCAAACACAGATACGCAGTATTTT.